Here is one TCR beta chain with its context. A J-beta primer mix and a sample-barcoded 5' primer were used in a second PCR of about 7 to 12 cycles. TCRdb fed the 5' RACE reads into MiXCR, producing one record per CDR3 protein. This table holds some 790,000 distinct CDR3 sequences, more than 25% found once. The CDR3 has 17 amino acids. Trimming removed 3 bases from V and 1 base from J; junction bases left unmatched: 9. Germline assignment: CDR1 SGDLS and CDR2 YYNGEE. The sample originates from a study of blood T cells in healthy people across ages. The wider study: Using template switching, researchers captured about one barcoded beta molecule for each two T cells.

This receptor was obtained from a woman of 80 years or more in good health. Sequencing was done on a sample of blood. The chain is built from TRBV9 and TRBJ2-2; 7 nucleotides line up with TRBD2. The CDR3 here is CASSAPSGGGNTGELFF. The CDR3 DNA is TGTGCCAGCAGCGCTCCTTCGGGGGGAGGGAACACCGGGGAGCTGTTTTTT.